This record covers a single T cell receptor (beta chain). This clone's antigen is unknown. No quality values exist for individual bases; no much larger clone is one base distant. This entry belongs to a study of T cell responses to AZD1222 COVID-19 vaccine (dated by TCRdb to about 2021). Background for the entire study: A total of 230 to 250 trial participants underwent TCR sequencing, of whom under 220 had received two doses of AZD1222 and around 25 had received two doses of the MenACWY control vaccine. Trial participants were enrolled by age into 18-55, 56-69 and 70-plus year subgroups, with roughly 160, 29 and 62 TCR-sequenced participants respectively.

General study outcomes and caveats: A significant rise in spike-specific TCR breadth and depth was observed after two AZD1222 doses relative to day 0 and relative to MenACWY recipients. The 56-69-year group was small, and its depth increase did not reach significance, likely because of low power. Reportedly, close to half of the unique spike-specific TCRs recognized epitopes lying outside the regions that are mutated in the B.1.351 and B.1.1.7 variants. Participants were mostly white British and included more females than males, and it was suggested by the authors that clonal diversity may have been underestimated. No day 14 peak-response samples were available, so repertoires were characterized only after the peak T cell response. Vaccine-associated CD4 TCRs spanned the whole spike protein, with dominant responses in regions 160-218 and 743-854. Conclusions about previously exposed vaccinees are limited because only 6 or 7 AZD1222 recipients were SARS-CoV-2 seropositive at baseline.

The CDR3 regions of human TCRbeta chains were analyzed by immunosequencing. The authors' pipeline ran thus. Repertoire TCRs were matched against a reference library of SARS-CoV-2-specific TCRs generated with the MIRA antigen-specificity platform. Breadth meant the fraction of unique TCRs that were SARS-CoV-2-associated, whereas depth meant the fraction of total T cells that were SARS-CoV-2-associated. Using the MIRA data, each spike-specific TCR was mapped to the spike region that the TCR reacts to and placed in a CD4 or CD8 class. Log10-transformed breadth and depth values were compared by one-way ANOVA with Sidak's multiple comparisons tests. Imported from immuneACCESS, the table was reduced by TCRdb to in-frame sequences with V and J called. These copies leave out some clones; in studies compared against another copy, an unresolved V gene accounts for under half, and the cause of the remainder is not known. V, J and clone size were drawn from that table, and D and trimming were deduced from the DNA. For this sample the table gives roughly 150,000 clones, of which about 92% were detected only once. Together, the top ten hold less than 1.3% of the sample.

The time point label here, explained by the study, means: about 28 days (+/-7) after the second vaccine dose. AZD1222 recipients whose second dose came at about 4 weeks and those whose second dose came at about 12 weeks were combined into one group, since spike-specific TCR depth and breadth did not differ between the two schedules. Vaccinee samples came from UK trials COV001 and COV002, including a single-blind randomized controlled phase 2/3 trial of AZD1222 (ChAdOx1 nCoV-19) in healthy adults. Trial participant PBMC samples were collected at day 0 and day 28 after the second dose for TCRbeta chain sequencing. This sample comprised peripheral blood, obtained 28 days after the second AZD1222 dose. This receptor was identified in an adult who received the AZD1222 COVID-19 vaccine.

The DNA sequence is as follows: TGTGCCAGCACCCGGACAGGCTATGGCTACACCTTC. Its protein product is CASTRTGYGYTF. Recombination linked TRBV12-3 or TRBV12-4 to TRBJ1-2; 7 central nucleotides agree with TRBD1. V ends up 7 bases short and J 4 bases short, with an unmatched junction base count of 3. From the cysteine up to the phenylalanine, the CDR3 has a length of 12 residues. This entry keeps only the CDR3 DNA: 36 bases, framed from base 1.